This T cell receptor beta chain originates from a study of T cell responses to AZD1222 COVID-19 vaccine. General observations from the study: As reported, nearly half of all spike-specific TCRs target variant regions that are unmutated. Baseline seropositivity occurred in only a handful of AZD1222 recipients.

After removal of 2 bases from V and 5 bases from J, the junction contained 6 bases not matched to a gene. The CDR3 extends over 14 amino acids. The germline gives CDR1 SGHNT, CDR2 YYREEE (reference sequence). The repertoire was sequenced with immunoSEQ multiplex PCR; TCRdb's copy has only in-frame clones and lacks some. The sample lists under 150,000 clones, roughly nine tenths occurring once. Comments on this clone: Its antigen is still unknown.

Pooling was applied to second doses at about 4 or about 12 weeks. The sequencing here drew on peripheral blood, taken 28 days after the second AZD1222 dose. This TCR derives from an adult who received the AZD1222 COVID-19 vaccine. The chain joins TRBV5-4 to TRBJ1-1, with 7 bases identical to TRBD1. The DNA of the CDR3 is TGTGCCAGCAGCTTAACAGGGGTGAGAACTGAAGCTTTCTTT. It encodes CASSLTGVRTEAFF. The variable domain in full, completed from reference TRBV5-4 and TRBJ1-1, reads ETGVTQSPTHLIKTRGQQVTLRCSSQSGHNTVSWYQQALGQGPQFIFQYYREEENGRGNFPPRFSGLQFPNYSSELNVNALELDDSALYLCASSLTGVRTEAFFGQGTRLTVV.